This T cell receptor beta chain was obtained from a study of post-analysis software for immune sequencing data. Across the whole study: Patients with relapsing-remitting, secondary progressive and progressive-relapsing multiple sclerosis courses were all represented. Study outcomes and limitations: Patients had higher frequencies than controls of about five TRBV segments, including TRBV5-6, TRBV5-1 and TRBV20-1.

cDNA libraries for TCR beta contained unique molecular identifiers. The yield from roughly 1 to 10 million T cells was around 500,000 cDNA molecules in total. MiXCR was run by TCRdb on the PCR reads, yielding one entry per CDR3 protein. This sample has approximately 730,000 distinct CDR3 sequences; around 27% occur once, and the top ten carry roughly 0.53%. This clonotype came up many times. What it binds is unknown. The CDR3 sequence is 15 residues long. J lost 5 bases, V lost 4 bases, and 7 bases had no gene match. Germline lookup yields CDR1 SGHRS and CDR2 YFSETQ. The sequence was obtained from a girl aged 5 to 17 with multiple sclerosis. The chain employs TRBV5-1 and TRBJ1-4, with 8 bases identical to TRBD1. The sequenced sample consisted of blood. CDR3 amino acids: CASSLQQGENEKLFF. CDR3 in DNA: TGCGCCAGCAGCCTCCAACAGGGGGAGAATGAAAAACTGTTTTTT.